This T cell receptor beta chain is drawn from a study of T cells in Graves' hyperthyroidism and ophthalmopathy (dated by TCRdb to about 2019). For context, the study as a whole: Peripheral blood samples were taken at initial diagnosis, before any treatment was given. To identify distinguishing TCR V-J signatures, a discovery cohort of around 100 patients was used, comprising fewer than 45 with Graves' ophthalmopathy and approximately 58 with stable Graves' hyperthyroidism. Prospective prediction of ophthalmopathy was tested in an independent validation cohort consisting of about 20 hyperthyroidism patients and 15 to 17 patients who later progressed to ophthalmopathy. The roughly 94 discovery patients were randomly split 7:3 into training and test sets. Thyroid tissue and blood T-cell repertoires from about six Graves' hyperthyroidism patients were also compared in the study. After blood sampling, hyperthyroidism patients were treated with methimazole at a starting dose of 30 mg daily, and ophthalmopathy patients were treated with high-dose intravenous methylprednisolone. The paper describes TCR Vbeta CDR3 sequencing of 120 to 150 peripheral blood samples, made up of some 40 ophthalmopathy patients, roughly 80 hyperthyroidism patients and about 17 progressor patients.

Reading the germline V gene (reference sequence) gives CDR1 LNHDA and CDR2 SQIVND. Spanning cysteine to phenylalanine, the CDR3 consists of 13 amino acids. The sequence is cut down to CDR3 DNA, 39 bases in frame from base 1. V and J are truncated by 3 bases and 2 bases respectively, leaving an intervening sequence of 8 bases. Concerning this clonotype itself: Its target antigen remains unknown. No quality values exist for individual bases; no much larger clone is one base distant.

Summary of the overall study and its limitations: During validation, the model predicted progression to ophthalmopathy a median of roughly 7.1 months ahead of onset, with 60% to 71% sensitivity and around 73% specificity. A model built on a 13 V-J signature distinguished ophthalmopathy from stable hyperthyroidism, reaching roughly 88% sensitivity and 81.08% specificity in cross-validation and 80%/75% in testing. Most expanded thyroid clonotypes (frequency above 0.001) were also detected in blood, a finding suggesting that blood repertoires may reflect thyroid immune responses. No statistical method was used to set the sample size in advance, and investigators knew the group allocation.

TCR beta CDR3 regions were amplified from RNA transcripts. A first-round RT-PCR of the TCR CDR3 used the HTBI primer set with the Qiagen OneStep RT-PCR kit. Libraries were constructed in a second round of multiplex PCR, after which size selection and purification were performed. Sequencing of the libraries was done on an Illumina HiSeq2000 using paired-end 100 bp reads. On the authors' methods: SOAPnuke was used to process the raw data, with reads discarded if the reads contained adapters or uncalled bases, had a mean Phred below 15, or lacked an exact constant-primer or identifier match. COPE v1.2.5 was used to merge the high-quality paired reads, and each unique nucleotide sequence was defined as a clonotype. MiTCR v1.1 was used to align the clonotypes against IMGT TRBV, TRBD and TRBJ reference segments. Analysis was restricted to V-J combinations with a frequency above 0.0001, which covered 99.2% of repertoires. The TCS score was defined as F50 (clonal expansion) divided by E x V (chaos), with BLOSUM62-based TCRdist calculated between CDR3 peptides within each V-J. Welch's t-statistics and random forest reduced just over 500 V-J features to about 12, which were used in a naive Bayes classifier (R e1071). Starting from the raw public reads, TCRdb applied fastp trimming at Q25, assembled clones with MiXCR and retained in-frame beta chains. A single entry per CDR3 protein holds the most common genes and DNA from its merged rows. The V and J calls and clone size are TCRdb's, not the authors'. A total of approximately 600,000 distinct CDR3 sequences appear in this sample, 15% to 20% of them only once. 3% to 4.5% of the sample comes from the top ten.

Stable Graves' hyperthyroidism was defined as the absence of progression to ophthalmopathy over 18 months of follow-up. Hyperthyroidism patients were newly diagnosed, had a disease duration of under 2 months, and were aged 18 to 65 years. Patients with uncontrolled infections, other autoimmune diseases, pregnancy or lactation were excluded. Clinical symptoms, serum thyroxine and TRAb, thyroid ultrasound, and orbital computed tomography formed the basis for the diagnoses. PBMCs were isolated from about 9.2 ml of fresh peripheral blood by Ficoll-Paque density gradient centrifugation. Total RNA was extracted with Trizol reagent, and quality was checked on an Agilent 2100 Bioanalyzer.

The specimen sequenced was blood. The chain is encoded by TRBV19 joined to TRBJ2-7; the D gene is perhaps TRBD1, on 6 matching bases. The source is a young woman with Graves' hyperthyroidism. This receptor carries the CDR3 CASSMGDTYEQYF. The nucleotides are TGTGCCAGTAGTATGGGGGACACCTACGAGCAGTACTTC.